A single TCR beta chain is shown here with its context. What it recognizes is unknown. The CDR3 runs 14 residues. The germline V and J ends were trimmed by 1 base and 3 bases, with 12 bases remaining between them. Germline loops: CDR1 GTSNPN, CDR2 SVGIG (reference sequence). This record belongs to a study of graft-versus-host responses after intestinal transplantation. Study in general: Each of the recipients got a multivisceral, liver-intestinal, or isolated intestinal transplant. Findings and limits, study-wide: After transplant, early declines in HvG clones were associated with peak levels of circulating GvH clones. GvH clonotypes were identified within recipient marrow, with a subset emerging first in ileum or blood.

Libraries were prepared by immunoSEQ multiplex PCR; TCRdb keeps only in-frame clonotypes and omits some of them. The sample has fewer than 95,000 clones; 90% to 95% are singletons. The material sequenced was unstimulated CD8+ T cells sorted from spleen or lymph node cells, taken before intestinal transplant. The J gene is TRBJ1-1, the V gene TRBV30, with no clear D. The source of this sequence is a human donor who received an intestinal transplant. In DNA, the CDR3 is TGTGCCTGGAGTGGCGGGATCGGGGACACTGAAGCTTTCTTT. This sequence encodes CAWSGGIGDTEAFF.